The entry that follows covers one T cell receptor (beta chain) sequence. Its antigen remains unidentified. One end of the junction does not line up with germline, which may come from a read error. This CDR3 spans 15 amino acids. Germline V gene data show CDR1 as MDHEN and CDR2 as SYDVKM. This sample was taken from a study of Ad26.COV2.S vaccination and SARS-CoV-2 variants. Regarding the study as a whole: Reported findings describe substantial breadth in spike-specific CD8+ and CD4+ T cell responses following vaccination.

Measured with immunoSEQ multiplex PCR; TCRdb has only the in-frame clones, and not every one. The table lists around 170,000 clones, around nine tenths of them singletons. V is TRBV28 and J is TRBJ1-4; a weak D match, TRBD1 (5 bases). The sample in question was peripheral blood, obtained after recovery from COVID-19. The TCR comes from a human donor who had recovered from COVID-19. CDR3 in DNA: TGTGCCAGCAGTTCACCCCAGGGAACTTATGAAAAACTGTTTTTT. It encodes CASSSPQGTYEKLFF.